These 19 T cell receptor beta chains share one sample of origin, sequenced in a study of CD8+ T cells in alopecia areata. Once RNA had been extracted, it was reverse transcribed into cDNA to act as the sequencing template. The method was immunoSEQ multiplex PCR; TCRdb's version includes in-frame clones alone and lacks a portion of them. The table shows 130,000 to 150,000 clones, with 51% occurring only once. Specimen: CD4+ T cells sorted from blood, collected at week 0. Receptors originate from a human donor with alopecia areata.

The chain links TRBV5-1 to TRBJ1-1, with D hard to call. Trimming removed 0 bases at V and 2 bases at J, with 8 bases between. Germline V CDR1 and CDR2: SGHRS, YFSETQ. The CDR3 totals 14 residues. CDR3 residues: CASSLVSVNTEAFF. In nucleotides, the CDR3 is TGCGCCAGCAGCTTGGTGTCGGTTAACACTGAAGCTTTCTTT. Full variable domain (remainder filled in from reference TRBV5-1 and TRBJ1-1): KAGVTQTPRYLIKTRGQQVTLSCSPISGHRSVSWYQQTPGQGLQFLFEYFSETQRNKGNFPGRFSGRQFSNSRSEMNVSTLELGDSALYLCASSLVSVNTEAFFGQGTRLTVV.

The chain carries TRBV18 and TRBJ1-5; possibly TRBD1 for D (5 bases). The length of the CDR3 is 13 residues. Germline values: CDR1 KGHSH, CDR2 LQKENI. V was cut by 3 bases and J by 5 bases, with 8 bases left in between. CDR3 DNA sequence: TGTGCCAGCTCACCCACCAGGGATCAGCCCCAGCATTTT. It specifies CASSPTRDQPQHF. The full variable domain, in which reference TRBV18 and TRBJ1-5 provide the parts outside the CDR3, is NAGVMQNPRHLVRRRGQEARLRCSPMKGHSHVYWYRQLPEEGLKFMVYLQKENIIDESGMPKERFSAEFPKEGPSILRIQQVVRGDSAAYFCASSPTRDQPQHFGDGTRLSIL.

A note on this clone: The same CDR3 arises from other DNA sequences in this sample as well. J is TRBJ2-2 and V is TRBV29-1, with D perhaps matching TRBD1 or TRBD2 (5 bases each). In germline, CDR1 is SQVTM, CDR2 ANQGSEA. The CDR3 loop spans 13 amino acids. V lost 1 base and J 5 bases, leaving 8 bases between the germline ends. Written as DNA, the CDR3 is TGCAGCGTTGAAGGGTGGGGGACCGGGGAGCTGTTTTTT. As protein: CSVEGWGTGELFF.

The chain employs TRBV13 and TRBJ2-1, with D unresolved. The CDR3 covers 13 residues. Trimming stripped 3 bases from V and 6 bases from J, with 9 bases between. From germline, CDR1 is PRHDT and CDR2 FYEKMQ (reference sequence). The CDR3 loop is CASSFSGSNEQFF. The CDR3, as DNA: TGTGCCAGCAGCTTCTCAGGTTCCAATGAGCAGTTCTTC.

The sample holds a few counts of this clone. The genes are TRBV5-1 and TRBJ1-1; 9 bases line up with TRBD1. This CDR3 has 15 residues. Losses at the gene ends were 1 base for V and 5 bases for J; bases not matched to a gene: 6. Germline V gene lookup returns CDR1 SGHRS and CDR2 YFSETQ. CDR3 in amino acids: CASSLRTGEGTEAFF. CDR3 in DNA: TGCGCCAGCAGCTTGAGGACAGGGGAAGGGACTGAAGCTTTCTTT.

The genes are TRBV4-1 and TRBJ1-4; D is ambiguous. CDR1 and CDR2 from the germline V gene are MGHRA and YSYEKL. The CDR3 extends over 16 amino acids. Trimming took 0 bases from V and 5 from J, leaving 13 bases between them. The DNA of the CDR3 is TGCGCCAGCAGCCAAGACTCGGGTGCGGCGAATGAAAAACTGTTTTTT. This translates into CASSQDSGAANEKLFF.

The chain couples TRBV28 to TRBJ2-7; 9 bases are a match to TRBD2. Germline CDR1 MDHEN, CDR2 SYDVKM. V shed 3 bases and J 2 bases; nucleotides not matched to a gene: 2. CDR3 size: 14 residues. CDR3 residues: CASSFLAGPYEQYF. CDR3 nucleotide sequence: TGTGCCAGCAGTTTCCTAGCGGGACCCTACGAGCAGTACTTC.

V and J are TRBV15 and TRBJ2-5; the match to TRBD2 covers 7 bases. V was clipped by 5 bases and J by 1 base; unmatched bases: 4. The CDR3 runs to 14 residues. CDR1 and CDR2 (germline): LNHNV, YYDKDF (reference sequence). This chain's CDR3 is CATSLAGVQETQYF. Here the CDR3 DNA reads TGTGCCACCAGCCTTGCGGGAGTCCAAGAGACCCAGTACTTC. The variable domain in full, with the rest retrieved from reference TRBV15 and TRBJ2-5, is DAMVIQNPRYQVTQFGKPVTLSCSQTLNHNVMYWYQQKSSQAPKLLFHYYDKDFNNEADTPDNFQSRRPNTSFCFLDIRSPGLGDTAMYLCATSLAGVQETQYFGPGTRLLVL.

The genes are TRBV5-4 and TRBJ2-7; possible D gene TRBD2, 5 bases. The germline CDR1 and CDR2 sequences are SGHNT and YYREEE (reference sequence). V lost 3 bases to trimming and J lost 0 bases, with 13 bases between them. The CDR3 totals 15 residues. CDR3 residues: CASSSNRGYSYEQYF. The CDR3 nucleotides are TGTGCCAGCAGCTCGAACCGGGGTTACTCCTACGAGCAGTACTTC.

There are a few counts of this clone. The chain carries TRBV28 and TRBJ1-5; D gene ambiguous. Trimming cost V 7 bases and J 0 bases, with 13 bases left between them. The CDR3 sequence is 15 residues long. CDR1 is MDHEN, CDR2 SYDVKM, per germline. CDR3 sequence: CASTPGSRSNQPQHF. The CDR3 DNA follows: TGTGCCAGCACCCCGGGGTCTCGTAGCAATCAGCCCCAGCATTTT.

This clone occurred a few times. The junction and the germline gene differ at one end; a read error may be behind it. This sequence joins TRBV7-7 and TRBJ2-1, with 8 bases identical to TRBD2. Germline CDR1 reads SSHAT; CDR2 reads FNYEAQ (reference sequence). The CDR3 runs to 15 residues. The CDR3 DNA follows: TGTGCTAGCAGCTACTTAAGCGGGAGTGGGGGTGAGCAGTTCTTC. Translation: CASSYLSGSGGEQFF.

The chain combines TRBV6-5 with TRBJ2-7; TRBD2 might be the D (5 bases). CDR1 and CDR2 (germline): MNHEY, SVGAGI. The V end lost 7 bases, the J end lost 0 bases, and 16 bases lay between the germline ends. The length of the CDR3 is 15 residues. Written as DNA, the CDR3 is TGTGCCAGCAAGGAGGCGGGCGCTAACTCCTACGAGCAGTACTTC. It specifies CASKEAGANSYEQYF.

This clone was detected only once. The chain has TRBV7-2 and TRBJ2-7; 7 bases map to TRBD2. Germline V gene sequence: CDR1 SGHTA, CDR2 FQGNSA. V shed 5 bases and J 8 bases; nucleotides not matched to a gene: 9. The CDR3 extends over 13 amino acids. The chain's CDR3 is CASSPRTRSKQYF. CDR3 DNA sequence: TGTGCCAGCAGCCCCCGGACTAGATCCAAGCAGTACTTC.

There are a few counts of this clone. The gene calls are TRBV30 and TRBJ2-1, with a possible D match to TRBD2 (5 bases). Per germline, CDR1 GTSNPN and CDR2 SVGIG (reference sequence). V was cut by 4 bases and J by 4 bases, with 8 bases left in between. CDR3 length: 12 residues. The CDR3 sequence: CAWMEDYNEQFF. DNA of the CDR3: TGTGCCTGGATGGAGGATTACAATGAGCAGTTCTTC.

The V and J genes are TRBV19 and TRBJ2-5, with 9 bases lining up with TRBD1. Trimming at V came to 4 bases and at J to 5 bases, leaving 2 bases not matched to a gene. Germline V gene lookup returns CDR1 LNHDA and CDR2 SQIVND (reference sequence). This CDR3 is built from 13 residues. The CDR3 loop is CASSTQGAETQYF. For the CDR3, the DNA is TGTGCCAGTAGTACACAGGGGGCGGAGACCCAGTACTTC.

This clone has just a few counts. The V and J genes are TRBV19 and TRBJ1-2; 7 bases align to TRBD1. V was clipped by 11 bases and J by 3 bases; unmatched bases: 9. The CDR3 covers 13 residues. Germline-derived CDR1 and CDR2 are LNHDA and SQIVND (reference sequence). The CDR3 DNA is TGTGCCTGCAACAGGGGCCCGGACTATGGCTACACCTTC. It codes for CACNRGPDYGYTF.

This sequence joins TRBV30 and TRBJ2-5; 8 bases line up with TRBD2. This CDR3 has 13 residues. CDR1 and CDR2 from the germline V gene are GTSNPN and SVGIG (reference sequence). Losses at the gene ends were 2 bases for V and 5 bases for J; bases not matched to a gene: 4. The CDR3 spells CAWSTSGGETQYF. The CDR3, as DNA: TGTGCCTGGAGTACTAGCGGCGGGGAGACCCAGTACTTC. Filled out from reference TRBV30 and TRBJ2-5, the complete variable domain reads SQTIHQWPATLVQPVGSPLSLECTVEGTSNPNLYWYRQAAGRGLQLLFYSVGIGQISSEVPQNLSASRPQDRQFILSSKKLLLSDSGFYLCAWSTSGGETQYFGPGTRLLVL.

This clone was detected only a few times. The rearrangement uses TRBV29-1 and TRBJ2-5; 8 nucleotides line up with TRBD1. The V gene's germline CDR1 is SQVTM and CDR2 ANQGSEA. The CDR3 contains 14 residues. Losses at the gene ends were 4 bases for V and 4 bases for J; bases not matched to a gene: 8. Here the CDR3 DNA reads TGCAGCGTTGCCACAGGGGGGTTCGGAGAGACCCAGTACTTC. This sequence encodes CSVATGGFGETQYF.

The V gene is TRBV4-1, the J gene TRBJ2-7, with TRBD1 as a possible D gene (6 bases). Trimming took off 4 bases at V and 6 bases at J, with 22 bases between the two ends. The CDR3 has 16 amino acids. Germline V gene data show CDR1 as MGHRA and CDR2 as YSYEKL. The CDR3 sequence is CASSLRVGAAPTEQYF. CDR3 sequence (DNA): TGCGCCAGCAGCCTCAGAGTGGGGGCAGCCCCTACCGAGCAGTACTTC.